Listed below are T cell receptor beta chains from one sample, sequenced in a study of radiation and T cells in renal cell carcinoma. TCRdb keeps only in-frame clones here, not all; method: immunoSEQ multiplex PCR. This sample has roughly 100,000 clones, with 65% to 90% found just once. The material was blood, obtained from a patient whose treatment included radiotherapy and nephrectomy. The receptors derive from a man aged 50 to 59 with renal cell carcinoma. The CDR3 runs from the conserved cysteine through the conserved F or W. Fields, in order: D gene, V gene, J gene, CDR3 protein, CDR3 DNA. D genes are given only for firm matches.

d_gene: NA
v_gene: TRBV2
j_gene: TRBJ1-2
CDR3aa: CASSEVAGANYGYTF
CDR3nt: TGTGCCAGCAGTGAAGTTGCAGGGGCGAACTATGGCTACACCTTC

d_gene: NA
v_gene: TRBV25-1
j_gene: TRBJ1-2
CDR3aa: CASSEPRGSHYTF
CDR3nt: TGTGCCAGCAGTGAACCCAGAGGGTCCCACTACACCTTC

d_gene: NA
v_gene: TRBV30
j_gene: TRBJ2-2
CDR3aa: CAWSVRGEGTGELFF
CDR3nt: TGTGCCTGGAGTGTAAGGGGAGAGGGCACCGGGGAGCTGTTTTTT

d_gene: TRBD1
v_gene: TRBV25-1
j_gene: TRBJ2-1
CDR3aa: CASRQGQGAYNEQFF
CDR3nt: TGTGCCAGCAGACAGGGACAGGGAGCCTACAATGAGCAGTTCTTC

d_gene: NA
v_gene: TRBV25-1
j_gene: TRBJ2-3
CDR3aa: CASSESSWRGSPDTQYF
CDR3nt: TGTGCCAGCAGTGAATCGTCGTGGAGGGGTTCCCCAGATACGCAGTATTTT

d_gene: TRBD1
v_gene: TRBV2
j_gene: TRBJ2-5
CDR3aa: CASARDRAETQYF
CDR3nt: TGTGCCAGCGCCCGGGACAGGGCAGAGACCCAGTACTTC

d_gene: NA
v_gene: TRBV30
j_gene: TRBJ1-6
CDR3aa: CAWSSTQGVSYNSPLHF
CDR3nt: TGTGCCTGGAGTTCCACACAGGGAGTAAGCTATAATTCACCCCTCCACTTT

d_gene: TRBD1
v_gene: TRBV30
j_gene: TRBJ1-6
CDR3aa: CAWTLGTDSPLHF
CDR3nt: TGTGCCTGGACACTGGGGACAGATTCACCCCTCCACTTT

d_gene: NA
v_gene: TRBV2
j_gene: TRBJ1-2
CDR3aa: CASSEGVRYTF
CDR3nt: TGTGCCAGCAGTGAAGGGGTTCGCTACACCTTC

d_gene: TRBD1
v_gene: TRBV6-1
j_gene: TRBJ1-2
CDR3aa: CASSEGQGASGYTF
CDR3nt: TGTGCCAGCAGTGAAGGACAGGGGGCGTCTGGCTACACCTTC

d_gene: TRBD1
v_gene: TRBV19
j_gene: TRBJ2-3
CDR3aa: CASVRQGGTDTQYF
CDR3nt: TGTGCCAGCGTACGACAGGGAGGCACAGATACGCAGTATTTT